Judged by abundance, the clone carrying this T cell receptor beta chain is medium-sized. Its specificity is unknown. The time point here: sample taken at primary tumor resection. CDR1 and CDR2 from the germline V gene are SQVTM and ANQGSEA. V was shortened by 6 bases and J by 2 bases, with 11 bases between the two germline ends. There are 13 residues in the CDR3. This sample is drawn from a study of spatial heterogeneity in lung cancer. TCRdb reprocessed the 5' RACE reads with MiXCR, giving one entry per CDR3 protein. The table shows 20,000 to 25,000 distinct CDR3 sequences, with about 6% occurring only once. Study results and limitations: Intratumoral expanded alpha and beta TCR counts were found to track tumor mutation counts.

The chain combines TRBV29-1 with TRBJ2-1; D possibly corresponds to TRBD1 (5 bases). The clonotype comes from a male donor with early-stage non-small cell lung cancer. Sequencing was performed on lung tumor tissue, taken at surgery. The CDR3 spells CSVLQDPYNEQFF. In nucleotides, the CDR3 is TGCAGCGTATTACAGGATCCCTACAATGAGCAGTTCTTC.